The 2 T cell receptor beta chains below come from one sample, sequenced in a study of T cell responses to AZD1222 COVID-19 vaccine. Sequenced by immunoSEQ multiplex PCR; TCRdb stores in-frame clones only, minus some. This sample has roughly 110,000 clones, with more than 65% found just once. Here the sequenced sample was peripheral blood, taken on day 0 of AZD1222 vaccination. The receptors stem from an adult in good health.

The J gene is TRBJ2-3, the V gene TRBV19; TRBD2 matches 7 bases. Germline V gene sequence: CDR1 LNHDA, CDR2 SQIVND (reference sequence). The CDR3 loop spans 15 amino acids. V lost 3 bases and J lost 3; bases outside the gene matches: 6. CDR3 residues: CASSITGGWTDTQYF. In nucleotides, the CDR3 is TGTGCCAGTAGTATTACCGGGGGGTGGACAGATACGCAGTATTTT.

The CDR3 region is CASSGASANYGYTF. In nucleotides, the CDR3 is TGTGCCAGCAGTGGGGCGTCAGCTAACTATGGCTACACCTTC. The chain combines TRBV2 with TRBJ1-2; D gene uncertain. V gave up 4 bases and J gave up 0 bases, with 9 bases separating them. The V gene's germline CDR1 is SNHLY and CDR2 FYNNEI. This CDR3 has 14 amino acids.